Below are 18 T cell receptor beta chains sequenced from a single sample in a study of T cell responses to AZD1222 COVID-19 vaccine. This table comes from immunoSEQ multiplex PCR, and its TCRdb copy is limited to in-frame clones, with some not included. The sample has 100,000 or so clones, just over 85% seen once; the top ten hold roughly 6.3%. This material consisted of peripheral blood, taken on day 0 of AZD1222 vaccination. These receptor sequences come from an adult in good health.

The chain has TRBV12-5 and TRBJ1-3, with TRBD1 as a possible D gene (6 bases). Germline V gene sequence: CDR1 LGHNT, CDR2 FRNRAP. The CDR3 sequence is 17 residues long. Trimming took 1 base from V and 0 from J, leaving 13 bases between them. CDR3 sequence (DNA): TGTGCTAGTGGTTTGGCTTCAGGGGCCTCCTCTGGAAACACCATATATTTT. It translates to CASGLASGASSGNTIYF.

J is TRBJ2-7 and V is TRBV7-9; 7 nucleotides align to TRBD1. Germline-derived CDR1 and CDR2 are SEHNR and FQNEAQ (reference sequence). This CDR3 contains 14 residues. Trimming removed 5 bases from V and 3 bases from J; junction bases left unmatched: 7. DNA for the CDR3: TGTGCCAGCAGCCCAAGGACAGGAATCTACGAGCAGTACTTC. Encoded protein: CASSPRTGIYEQYF.

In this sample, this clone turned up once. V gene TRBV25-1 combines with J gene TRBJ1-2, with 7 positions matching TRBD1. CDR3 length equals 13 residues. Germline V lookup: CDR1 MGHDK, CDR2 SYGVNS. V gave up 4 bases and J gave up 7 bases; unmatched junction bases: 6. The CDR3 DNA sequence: TGTGCCAGCAGTGGGAGAGACAGGGTTGGCTACACCTTC. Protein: CASSGRDRVGYTF.

The CDR3 is CASSVGSTSGSTDTQYF. In DNA form, the CDR3 reads TGTGCCAGCAGCGTAGGGTCGACTAGCGGGAGCACAGATACGCAGTATTTT. The chain is built from TRBV9 and TRBJ2-3; 10 bases are shared with TRBD2. V lost 0 bases and J lost 0; bases outside the gene matches: 4. Germline assignment: CDR1 SGDLS and CDR2 YYNGEE. The CDR3 consists of 17 residues.

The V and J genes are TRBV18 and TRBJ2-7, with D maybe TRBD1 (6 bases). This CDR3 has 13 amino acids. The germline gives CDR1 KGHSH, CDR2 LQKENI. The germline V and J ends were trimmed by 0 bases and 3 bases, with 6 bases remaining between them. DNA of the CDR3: TGTGCCAGCTCACCACCGGACAGCTACGAGCAGTACTTC. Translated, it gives CASSPPDSYEQYF. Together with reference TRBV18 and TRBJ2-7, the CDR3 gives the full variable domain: NAGVMQNPRHLVRRRGQEARLRCSPMKGHSHVYWYRQLPEEGLKFMVYLQKENIIDESGMPKERFSAEFPKEGPSILRIQQVVRGDSAAYFCASSPPDSYEQYFGPGTRLTVT.

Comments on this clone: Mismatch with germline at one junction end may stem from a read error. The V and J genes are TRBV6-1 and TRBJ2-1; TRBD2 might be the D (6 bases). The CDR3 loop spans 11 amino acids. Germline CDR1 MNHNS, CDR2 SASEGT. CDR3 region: CASSESGTQIF. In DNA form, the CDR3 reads TGTGCCAGCAGTGAGTCCGGGACTCAAATCTTC.

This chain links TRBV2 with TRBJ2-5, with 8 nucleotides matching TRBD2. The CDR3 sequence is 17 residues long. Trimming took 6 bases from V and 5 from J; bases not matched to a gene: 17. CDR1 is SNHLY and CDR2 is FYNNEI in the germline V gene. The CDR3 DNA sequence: TGTGCCAGCAGGCGATGGGGAGCGGGGGCCCCGGAGGAGACCCAGTACTTC. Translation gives CASRRWGAGAPEETQYF. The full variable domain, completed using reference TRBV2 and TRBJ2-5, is EPEVTQTPSHQVTQMGQEVILRCVPISNHLYFYWYRQILGQKVEFLVSFYNNEISEKSEIFDDQFSVERPDGSNFTLKIRSTKLEDSAMYFCASRRWGAGAPEETQYFGPGTRLLVL.

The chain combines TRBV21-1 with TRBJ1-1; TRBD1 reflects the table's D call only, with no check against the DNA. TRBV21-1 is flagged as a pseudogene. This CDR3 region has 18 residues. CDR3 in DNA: TGTGCCAGCATACCGACCCCTCCGACAGGGTACGTGGACACTGAAGCTTTCTTT. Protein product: CASIPTPPTGYVDTEAFF.

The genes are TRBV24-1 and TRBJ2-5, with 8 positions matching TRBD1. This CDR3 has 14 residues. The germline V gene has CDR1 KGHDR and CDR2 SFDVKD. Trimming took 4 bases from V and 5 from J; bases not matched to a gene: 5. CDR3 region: CATSDPGGGETQYF. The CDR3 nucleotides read TGTGCCACCAGTGACCCAGGGGGCGGGGAGACCCAGTACTTC.

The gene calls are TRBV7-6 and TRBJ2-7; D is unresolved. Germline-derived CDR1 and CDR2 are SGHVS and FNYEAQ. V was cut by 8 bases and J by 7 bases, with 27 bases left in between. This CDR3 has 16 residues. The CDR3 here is CASVPSLPINPTEQYF. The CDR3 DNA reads TGTGCCAGCGTACCCAGCCTTCCGATAAATCCTACGGAGCAGTACTTC.

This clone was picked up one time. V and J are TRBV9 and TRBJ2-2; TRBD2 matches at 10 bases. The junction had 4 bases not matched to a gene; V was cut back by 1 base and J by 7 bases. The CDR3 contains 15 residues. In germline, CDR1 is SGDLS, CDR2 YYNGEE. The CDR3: CASSVLAGVDGELFF. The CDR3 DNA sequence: TGTGCCAGCAGCGTACTAGCGGGGGTGGACGGGGAGCTGTTTTTT.

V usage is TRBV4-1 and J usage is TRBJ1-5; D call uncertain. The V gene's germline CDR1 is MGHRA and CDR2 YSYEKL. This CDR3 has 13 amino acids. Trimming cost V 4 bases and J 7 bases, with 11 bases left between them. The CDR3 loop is CASSLFISQPQHF. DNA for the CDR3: TGCGCCAGCAGCCTGTTTATTAGCCAGCCCCAGCATTTT.

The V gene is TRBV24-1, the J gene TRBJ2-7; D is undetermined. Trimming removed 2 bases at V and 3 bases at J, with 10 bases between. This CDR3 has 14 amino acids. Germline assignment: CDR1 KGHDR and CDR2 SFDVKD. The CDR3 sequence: CATSDSSANYEQYF. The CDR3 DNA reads TGTGCCACCAGTGATTCATCCGCCAACTACGAGCAGTACTTC.

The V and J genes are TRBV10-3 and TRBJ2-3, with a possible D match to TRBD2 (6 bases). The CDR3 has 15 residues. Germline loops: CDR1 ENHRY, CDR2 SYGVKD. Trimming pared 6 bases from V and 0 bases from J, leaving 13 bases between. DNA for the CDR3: TGTGCCATCAGCCGCGGGACGGTAAGCACAGATACGCAGTATTTT. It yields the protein CAISRGTVSTDTQYF.

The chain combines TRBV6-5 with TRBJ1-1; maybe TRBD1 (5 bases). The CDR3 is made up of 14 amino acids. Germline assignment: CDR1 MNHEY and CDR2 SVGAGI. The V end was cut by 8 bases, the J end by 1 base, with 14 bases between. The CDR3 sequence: CASVRGGENTEAFF. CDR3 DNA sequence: TGTGCCAGCGTACGGGGGGGAGAGAACACTGAAGCTTTCTTT.

CDR3 in DNA: TGTGCCAGCAGCTCCCATCGGGGTAGTGAGACCCAGTACTTC. Amino acids: CASSSHRGSETQYF. This chain uses TRBV11-3 with TRBJ2-5; weak D call: TRBD2 (5 bases). The V and J ends lost 4 bases and 5 bases respectively, with 14 bases between them. There are 14 residues in the CDR3. In germline, CDR1 is SGHNT, CDR2 YENEEA.

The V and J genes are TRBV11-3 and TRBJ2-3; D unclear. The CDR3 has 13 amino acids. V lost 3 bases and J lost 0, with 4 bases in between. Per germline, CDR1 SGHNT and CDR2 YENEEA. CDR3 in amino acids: CASSLGSTDTQYF. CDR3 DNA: TGTGCCAGCAGCTTGGGTAGCACAGATACGCAGTATTTT.

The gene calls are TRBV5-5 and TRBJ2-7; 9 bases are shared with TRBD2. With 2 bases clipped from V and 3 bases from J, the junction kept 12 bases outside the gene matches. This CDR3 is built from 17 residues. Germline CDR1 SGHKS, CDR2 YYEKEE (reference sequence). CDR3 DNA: TGTGCCAGCAGCTTCAGGAGTGGGCGGGAGGGCCACTACGAGCAGTACTTC. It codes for CASSFRSGREGHYEQYF.